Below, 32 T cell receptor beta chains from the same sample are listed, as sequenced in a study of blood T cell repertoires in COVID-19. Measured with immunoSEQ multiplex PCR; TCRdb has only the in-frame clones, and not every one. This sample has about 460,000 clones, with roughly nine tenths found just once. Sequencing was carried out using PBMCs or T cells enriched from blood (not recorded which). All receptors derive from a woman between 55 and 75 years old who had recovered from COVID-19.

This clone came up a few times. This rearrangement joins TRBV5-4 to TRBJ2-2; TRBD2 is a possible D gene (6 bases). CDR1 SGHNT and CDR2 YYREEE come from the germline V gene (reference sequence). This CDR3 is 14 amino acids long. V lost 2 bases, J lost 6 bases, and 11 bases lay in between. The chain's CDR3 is CASSFVGEAGELFF. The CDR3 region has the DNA TGTGCCAGCAGCTTCGTAGGGGAGGCCGGGGAGCTGTTTTTT.

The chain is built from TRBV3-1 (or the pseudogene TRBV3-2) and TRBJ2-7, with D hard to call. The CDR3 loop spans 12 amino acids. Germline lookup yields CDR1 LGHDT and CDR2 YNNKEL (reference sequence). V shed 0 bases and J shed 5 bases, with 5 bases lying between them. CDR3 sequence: CASSQDTDEQYF. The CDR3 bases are TGTGCCAGCAGCCAAGATACAGACGAGCAGTACTTC.

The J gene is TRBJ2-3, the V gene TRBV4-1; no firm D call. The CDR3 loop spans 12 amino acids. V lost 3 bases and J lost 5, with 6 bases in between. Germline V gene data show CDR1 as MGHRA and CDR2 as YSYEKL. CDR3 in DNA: TGCGCCAGCAGCCATTCTCTAGATACGCAGTATTTT. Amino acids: CASSHSLDTQYF.

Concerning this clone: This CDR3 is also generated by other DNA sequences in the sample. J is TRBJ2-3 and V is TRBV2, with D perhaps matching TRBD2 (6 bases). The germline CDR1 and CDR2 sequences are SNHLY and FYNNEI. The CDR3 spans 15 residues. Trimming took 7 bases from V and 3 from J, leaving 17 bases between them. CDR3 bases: TGTGCCAGCAACCTACTAGCAGGAGGGACAGATACGCAGTATTTT. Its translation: CASNLLAGGTDTQYF.

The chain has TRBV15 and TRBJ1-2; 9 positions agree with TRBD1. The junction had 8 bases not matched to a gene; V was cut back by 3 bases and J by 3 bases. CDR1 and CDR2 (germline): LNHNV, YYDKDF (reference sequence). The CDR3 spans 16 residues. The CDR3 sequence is CATSSVPGQGHYGYTF. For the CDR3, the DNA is TGTGCCACCAGCAGCGTCCCGGGACAGGGACACTATGGCTACACCTTC. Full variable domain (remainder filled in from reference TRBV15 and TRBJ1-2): DAMVIQNPRYQVTQFGKPVTLSCSQTLNHNVMYWYQQKSSQAPKLLFHYYDKDFNNEADTPDNFQSRRPNTSFCFLDIRSPGLGDTAMYLCATSSVPGQGHYGYTFGSGTRLTVV.

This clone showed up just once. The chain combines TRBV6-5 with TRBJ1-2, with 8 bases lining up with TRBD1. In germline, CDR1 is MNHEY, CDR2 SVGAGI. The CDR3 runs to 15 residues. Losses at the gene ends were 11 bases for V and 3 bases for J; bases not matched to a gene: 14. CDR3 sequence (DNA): TGTGCCGCCTATACCGCAGGGGGCGCCTACTATGGCTACACCTTC. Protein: CAAYTAGGAYYGYTF.

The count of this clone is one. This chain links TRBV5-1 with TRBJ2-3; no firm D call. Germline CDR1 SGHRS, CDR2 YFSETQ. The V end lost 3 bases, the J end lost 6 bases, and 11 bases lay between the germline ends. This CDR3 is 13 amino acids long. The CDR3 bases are TGCGCCAGCAGCTCCCCAGGTGCGGATACGCAGTATTTT. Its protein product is CASSSPGADTQYF.

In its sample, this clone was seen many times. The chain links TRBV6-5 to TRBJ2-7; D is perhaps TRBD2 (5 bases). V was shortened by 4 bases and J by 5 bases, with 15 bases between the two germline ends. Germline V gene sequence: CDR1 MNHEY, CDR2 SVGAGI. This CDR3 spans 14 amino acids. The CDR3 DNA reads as TGTGCCAGCAGTTGGAGGACGGGTGGGGACGAGCAGTACTTC. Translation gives CASSWRTGGDEQYF.

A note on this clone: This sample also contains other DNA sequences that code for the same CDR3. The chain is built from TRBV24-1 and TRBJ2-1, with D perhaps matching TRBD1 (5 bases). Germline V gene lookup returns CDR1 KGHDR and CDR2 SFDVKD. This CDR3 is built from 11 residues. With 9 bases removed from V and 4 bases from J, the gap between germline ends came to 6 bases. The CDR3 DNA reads TGTGCCACCCGACAGTACAATGAGCAGTTCTTC. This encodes CATRQYNEQFF.

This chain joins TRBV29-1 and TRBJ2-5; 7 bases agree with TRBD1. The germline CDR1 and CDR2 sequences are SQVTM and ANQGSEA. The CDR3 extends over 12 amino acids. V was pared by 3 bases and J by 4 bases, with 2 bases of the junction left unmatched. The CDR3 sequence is CSVERTGETQYF. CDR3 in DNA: TGCAGCGTTGAGCGGACAGGAGAGACCCAGTACTTC.

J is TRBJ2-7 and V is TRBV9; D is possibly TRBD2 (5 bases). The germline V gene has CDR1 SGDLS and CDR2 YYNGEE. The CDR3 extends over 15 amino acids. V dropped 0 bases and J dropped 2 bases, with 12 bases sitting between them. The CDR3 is CASSVVPEGPYEQYF. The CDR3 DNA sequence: TGTGCCAGCAGCGTAGTCCCAGAGGGCCCCTACGAGCAGTACTTC.

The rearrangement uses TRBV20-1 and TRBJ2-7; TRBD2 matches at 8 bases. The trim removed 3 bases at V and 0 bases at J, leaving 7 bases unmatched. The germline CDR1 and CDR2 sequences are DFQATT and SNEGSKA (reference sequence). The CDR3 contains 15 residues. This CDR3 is CSASRGGPNSYEQYF. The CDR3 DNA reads TGCAGTGCTAGTCGGGGGGGCCCAAACTCCTACGAGCAGTACTTC.

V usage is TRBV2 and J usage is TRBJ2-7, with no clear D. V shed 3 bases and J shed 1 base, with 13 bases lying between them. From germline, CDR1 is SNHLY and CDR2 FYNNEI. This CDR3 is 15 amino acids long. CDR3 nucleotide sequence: TGTGCCAGCAGTGAGGCACCGCAATCGTCCTACGAGCAGTACTTC. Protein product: CASSEAPQSSYEQYF. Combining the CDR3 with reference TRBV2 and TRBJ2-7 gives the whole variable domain EPEVTQTPSHQVTQMGQEVILRCVPISNHLYFYWYRQILGQKVEFLVSFYNNEISEKSEIFDDQFSVERPDGSNFTLKIRSTKLEDSAMYFCASSEAPQSSYEQYFGPGTRLTVT.

The CDR3 spells CASSSLRQYGYTF. Here the CDR3 DNA reads TGTGCCAGCAGCAGCCTAAGACAGTATGGCTACACCTTC. The chain combines TRBV2 with TRBJ1-2; maybe TRBD1 (5 bases). The CDR3 spans 13 residues. The V and J ends lost 6 bases and 5 bases respectively, with 13 bases between them. The V gene's germline CDR1 is SNHLY and CDR2 FYNNEI.

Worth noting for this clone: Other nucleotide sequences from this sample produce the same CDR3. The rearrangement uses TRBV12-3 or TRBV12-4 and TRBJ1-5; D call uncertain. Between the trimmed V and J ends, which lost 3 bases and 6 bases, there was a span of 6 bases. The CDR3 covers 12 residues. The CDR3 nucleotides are TGTGCCAGCAGTTTCGGTGGTCAGCCCCAGCATTTT. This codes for CASSFGGQPQHF.

CDR3 DNA: TGTGCCAGCAGAATTGGGGGACTAACGTTCAGTGAGCAGTTCTTC. The encoded protein is CASRIGGLTFSEQFF. The chain links TRBV6-5 to TRBJ2-1, with 7 nucleotides matching TRBD2. Unmatched junction bases numbered 14, after V lost 6 bases and J lost 9 bases. This CDR3 comprises 15 residues. The germline CDR1 and CDR2 sequences are MNHEY and SVGAGI.

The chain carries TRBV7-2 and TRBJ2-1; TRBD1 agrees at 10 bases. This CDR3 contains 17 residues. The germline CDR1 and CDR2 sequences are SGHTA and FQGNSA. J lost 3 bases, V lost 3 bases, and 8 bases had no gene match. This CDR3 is CASSLGQGLAYYNEQFF. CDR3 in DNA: TGTGCCAGCAGCTTGGGACAGGGGTTAGCTTACTACAATGAGCAGTTCTTC.

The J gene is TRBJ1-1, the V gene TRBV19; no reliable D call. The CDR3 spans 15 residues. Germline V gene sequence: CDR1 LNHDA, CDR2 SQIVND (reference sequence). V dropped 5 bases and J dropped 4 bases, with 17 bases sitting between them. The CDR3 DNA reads TGTGCCAGTAGTCTTCTTAGCACTAAAGTCACTGAAGCTTTCTTT. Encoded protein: CASSLLSTKVTEAFF.

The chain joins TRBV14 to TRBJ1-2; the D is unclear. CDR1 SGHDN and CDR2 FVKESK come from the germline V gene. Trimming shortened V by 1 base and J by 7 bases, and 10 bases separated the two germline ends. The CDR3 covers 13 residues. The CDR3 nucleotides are TGTGCCAGCAGCCAAGGGCTGTACGTTGGCTACACCTTC. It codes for CASSQGLYVGYTF.

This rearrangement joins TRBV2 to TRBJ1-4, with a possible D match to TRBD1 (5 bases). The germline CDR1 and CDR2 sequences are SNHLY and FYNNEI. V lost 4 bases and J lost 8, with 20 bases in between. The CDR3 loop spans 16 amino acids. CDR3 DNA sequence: TGTGCCAGCAGTGCTCGTGGGGGGGTAGCGTCAGAAAAACTGTTTTTT. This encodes CASSARGGVASEKLFF.

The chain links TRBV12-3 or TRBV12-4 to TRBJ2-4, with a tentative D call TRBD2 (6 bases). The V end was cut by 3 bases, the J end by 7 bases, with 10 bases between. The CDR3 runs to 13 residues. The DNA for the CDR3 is TGTGCCAGCAGTTTGTCAGGGAGGAACATTCAGTACTTC. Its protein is CASSLSGRNIQYF.

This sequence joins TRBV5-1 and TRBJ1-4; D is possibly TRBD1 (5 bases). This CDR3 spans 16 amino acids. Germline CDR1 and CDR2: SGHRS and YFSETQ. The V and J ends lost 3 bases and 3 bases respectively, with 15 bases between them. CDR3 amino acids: CASSWDRGGANEKLFF. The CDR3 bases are TGCGCCAGCAGCTGGGACCGGGGAGGGGCTAATGAAAAACTGTTTTTT.

The DNA of the CDR3 is TGTGCCAGCTCACCAGGGACAGGGGCAGATACGCAGTATTTT. Amino acid sequence: CASSPGTGADTQYF. J is TRBJ2-3 and V is TRBV18; TRBD1 matches at 10 bases. This CDR3 spans 14 amino acids. J was trimmed by 4 bases and V by 2 bases; bases with no gene match: 0. CDR1 KGHSH and CDR2 LQKENI come from the germline V gene.

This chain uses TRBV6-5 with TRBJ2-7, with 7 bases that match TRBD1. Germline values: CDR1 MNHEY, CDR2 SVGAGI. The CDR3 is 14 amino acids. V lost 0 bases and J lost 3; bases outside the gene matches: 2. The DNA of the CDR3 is TGTGCCAGCAGTTACTCTGGGACAGTCTACGAGCAGTACTTC. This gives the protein CASSYSGTVYEQYF.

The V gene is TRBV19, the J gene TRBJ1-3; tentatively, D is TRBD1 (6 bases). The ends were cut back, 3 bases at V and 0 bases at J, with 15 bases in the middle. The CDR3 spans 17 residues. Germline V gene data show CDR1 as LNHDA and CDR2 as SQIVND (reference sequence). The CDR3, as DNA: TGTGCCAGTAGTATTGCGGGGGGCCCGGCCTCTGGAAACACCATATATTTT. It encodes CASSIAGGPASGNTIYF.

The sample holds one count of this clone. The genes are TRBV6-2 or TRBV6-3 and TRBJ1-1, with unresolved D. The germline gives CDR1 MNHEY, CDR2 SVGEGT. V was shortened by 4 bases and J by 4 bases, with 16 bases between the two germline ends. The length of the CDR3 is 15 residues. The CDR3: CASSSRGEGTTEAFF. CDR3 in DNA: TGTGCCAGCAGTTCTCGGGGAGAAGGAACCACTGAAGCTTTCTTT.

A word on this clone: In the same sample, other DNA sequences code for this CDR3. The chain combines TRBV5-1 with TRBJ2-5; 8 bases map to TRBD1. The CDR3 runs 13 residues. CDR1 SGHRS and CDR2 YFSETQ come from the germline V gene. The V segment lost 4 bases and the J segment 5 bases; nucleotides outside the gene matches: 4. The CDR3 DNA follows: TGCGCCAGCAGCCCAGGGGGCTCGGAGACCCAGTACTTC. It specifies CASSPGGSETQYF.

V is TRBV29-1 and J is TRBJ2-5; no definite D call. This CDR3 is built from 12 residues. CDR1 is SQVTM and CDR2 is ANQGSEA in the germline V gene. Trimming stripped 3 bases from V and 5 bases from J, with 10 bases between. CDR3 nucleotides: TGCAGCGTTGAGCTCAGGATGGAGACCCAGTACTTC. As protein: CSVELRMETQYF.

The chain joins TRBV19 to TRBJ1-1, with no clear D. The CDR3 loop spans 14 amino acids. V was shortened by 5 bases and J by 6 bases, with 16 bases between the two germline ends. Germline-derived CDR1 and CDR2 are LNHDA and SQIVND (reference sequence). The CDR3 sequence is CASSPESPFAEAFF. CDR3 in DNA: TGTGCCAGTAGTCCCGAGTCCCCCTTCGCTGAAGCTTTCTTT.

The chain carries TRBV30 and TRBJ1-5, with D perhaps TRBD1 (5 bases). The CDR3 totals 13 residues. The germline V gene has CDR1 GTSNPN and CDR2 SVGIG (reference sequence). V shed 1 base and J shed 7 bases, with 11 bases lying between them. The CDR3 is CAWSARGKQPQHF. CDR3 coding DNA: TGTGCCTGGAGTGCAAGGGGAAAACAGCCCCAGCATTTT.

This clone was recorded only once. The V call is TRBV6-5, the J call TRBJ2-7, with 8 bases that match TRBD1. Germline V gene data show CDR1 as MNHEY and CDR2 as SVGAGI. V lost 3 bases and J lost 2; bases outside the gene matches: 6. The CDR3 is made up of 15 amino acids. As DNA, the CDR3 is TGTGCCAGCAGTTATTCGGGACAGGTACCCTACGAGCAGTACTTC. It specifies CASSYSGQVPYEQYF.

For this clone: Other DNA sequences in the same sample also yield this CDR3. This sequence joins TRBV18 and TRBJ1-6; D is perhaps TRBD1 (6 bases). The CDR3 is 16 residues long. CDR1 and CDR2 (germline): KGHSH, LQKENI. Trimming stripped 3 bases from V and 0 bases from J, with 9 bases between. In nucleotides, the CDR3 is TGTGCCAGCTCACCTACAGGGAGCTCCTATAATTCACCCCTCCACTTT. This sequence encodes CASSPTGSSYNSPLHF.